This T cell receptor (beta chain) was identified in a study of T cell responses to AZD1222 COVID-19 vaccine. Study-wide context: Second-dose intervals of approximately 4 or approximately 12 weeks were pooled. Study results and caveats: Nearly half of spike-specific TCRs reportedly go after variant regions that carry no mutations. Females made up more of the donors, who were largely white British, and clonal diversity may have come out too low. Seropositive AZD1222 recipients at baseline numbered only five or six.

Trimming shortened V by 0 bases and J by 4 bases, and 5 bases separated the two germline ends. From germline, CDR1 is SGHDT and CDR2 YYEEEE. CDR3 length: 13 amino acids. Using immunoSEQ multiplex PCR, the repertoire was profiled, and TCRdb retains in-frame clones only, with some absent. The data contain about 97,000 clones, over 75% of them seen just once; the ten biggest clones take up 2.8%. A remark on this clone: Its antigen remains unidentified.

Specimen: peripheral blood, collected on day 0 of AZD1222 vaccination. This clonotype originated in an adult in good health. The chain employs TRBV5-6 and TRBJ2-1; tentatively, D is TRBD1 or TRBD2 (5 bases each). Here the CDR3 DNA reads TGTGCCAGCAGCTTGGGGGGGTACAATGAGCAGTTCTTC. Its protein product is CASSLGGYNEQFF.